A single sample gave rise to the 26 T cell receptor beta chains below, sequenced in a study of T-cell reconstitution after alpha-beta-depleted transplantation in children. Using unique molecular identifiers, the investigators prepared the TCRbeta library. TCRdb reprocessed the PCR reads with MiXCR, giving one entry per CDR3 protein. The table includes hundreds of thousands of distinct CDR3 sequences, roughly 15% detected once. This sample comprised PBMCs from the stem cell graft donor, obtained from the stem cell graft. These receptors came from a human donor who donated a stem cell graft to a child with acute myeloid leukemia.

This clonotype was seen repeatedly, ten times or more. The chain combines TRBV29-1 with TRBJ1-2; 7 bases agree with TRBD1. The germline V gene encodes CDR1 SQVTM and CDR2 ANQGSEA. V shed 6 bases, J shed 3 bases, and the junction held 4 bases outside the gene matches. CDR3 length equals 12 residues. This CDR3 reads CSVQGNHYGYTF. The CDR3 DNA reads as TGCAGCGTACAGGGGAACCACTATGGCTACACCTTC.

The chain uses TRBV5-1 and TRBJ1-3, with a tentative D call TRBD1 (5 bases). This CDR3 has 14 amino acids. With 0 bases removed from V and 7 bases from J, the gap between germline ends came to 11 bases. Germline V gene lookup returns CDR1 SGHRS and CDR2 YFSETQ. DNA for the CDR3: TGCGCCAGCAGCTTGGCCGGAGGGGACAACACCATATATTTT. It encodes CASSLAGGDNTIYF.

In this sample, this clonotype turned up many times. The V call is TRBV21-1, the J call TRBJ2-1. TRBV21-1 is given as a pseudogene. The CDR3 consists of 17 residues. The CDR3: CASSKGHDRSSYNEQFF. DNA of the CDR3: TGTGCCAGCAGCAAAGGACACGACCGGAGCTCCTACAATGAGCAGTTCTTC.

The J gene is TRBJ2-5, the V gene TRBV7-2; D uncertain. The CDR3 is made up of 12 amino acids. Germline loops: CDR1 SGHTA, CDR2 FQGNSA. The V end was cut by 4 bases, the J end by 5 bases, with 8 bases between. The CDR3 DNA reads as TGTGCCAGCAGCTACCATGGGGAGACCCAGTACTTC. Its translation is CASSYHGETQYF.

This clonotype was recorded many times. The V call is TRBV11-2, the J call TRBJ1-2; D may be TRBD1 (6 bases). V was trimmed by 4 bases and J by 2 bases, leaving 11 bases between them. Germline V gene sequence: CDR1 SGHAT, CDR2 FQNNGV. This CDR3 has 14 amino acids. CDR3 bases: TGTGCCAGCAGCTCTCCGGGACACAACTATGGCTACACCTTC. Its protein product is CASSSPGHNYGYTF.

The V gene is TRBV18, the J gene TRBJ2-3, with 7 positions matching TRBD2. Germline trimming cut 6 bases from V and 4 bases from J; bases unmatched to any gene: 13. The length of the CDR3 is 16 residues. The germline V gene encodes CDR1 KGHSH and CDR2 LQKENI. The DNA of the CDR3 is TGTGCCAGCTCCTACACCGCGGGGGTTGAGGCAGATACGCAGTATTTT. It codes for CASSYTAGVEADTQYF. Using reference TRBV18 and TRBJ2-3 for the parts outside the CDR3, the full variable domain is NAGVMQNPRHLVRRRGQEARLRCSPMKGHSHVYWYRQLPEEGLKFMVYLQKENIIDESGMPKERFSAEFPKEGPSILRIQQVVRGDSAAYFCASSYTAGVEADTQYFGPGTRLTVL.

This clonotype was seen ten or more times. V usage is TRBV29-1 and J usage is TRBJ2-5; weak D call: TRBD1 (5 bases). This CDR3 contains 12 residues. The ends were cut back, 7 bases at V and 5 bases at J, with 14 bases in the middle. The germline V gene encodes CDR1 SQVTM and CDR2 ANQGSEA. In nucleotides, the CDR3 is TGCAGCGGCTTGACAGACTTGGAGACCCAGTACTTC. Translating it yields CSGLTDLETQYF.

In this sample, this clonotype turned up many times. The chain has TRBV5-6 and TRBJ1-5, with D possibly TRBD1 on 5 matching bases. This CDR3 has 16 residues. Germline V CDR1 and CDR2: SGHDT, YYEEEE. V lost 3 bases and J 0 bases, leaving 13 bases between the germline ends. This chain's CDR3 is CASSWGRPYSNQPQHF. The CDR3 coding sequence is TGTGCCAGCAGCTGGGGACGTCCGTATAGCAATCAGCCCCAGCATTTT. Full variable domain (outside the CDR3, taken from reference TRBV5-6 and TRBJ1-5): DAGVTQSPTHLIKTRGQQVTLRCSPKSGHDTVSWYQQALGQGPQFIFQYYEEEERQRGNFPDRFSGHQFPNYSSELNVNALLLGDSALYLCASSWGRPYSNQPQHFGDGTRLSIL.

This clonotype has ten or more counts. J is TRBJ2-3 and V is TRBV20-1, with TRBD2 matching 9 bases. J was trimmed by 7 bases and V by 4 bases; bases with no gene match: 6. CDR1 is DFQATT, CDR2 SNEGSKA, per germline (reference sequence). The CDR3 contains 13 residues. CDR3 nucleotide sequence: TGCAGTGCTAAGCTAGCGGGGATGAATACGCAGTATTTT. Protein sequence: CSAKLAGMNTQYF.

This clonotype was counted at least ten times. The chain recombines TRBV20-1 with TRBJ2-3; no clear D gene. The germline V gene encodes CDR1 DFQATT and CDR2 SNEGSKA (reference sequence). V was trimmed by 3 bases and J by 4 bases, leaving 8 bases between them. The CDR3 sequence is 12 residues long. The CDR3 region is CSASGRADTQYF. As DNA, the CDR3 is TGCAGTGCTAGCGGCCGGGCAGATACGCAGTATTTT.

This clonotype showed up just a few times. The CDR3 DNA follows: TGTGCCAGCAGCCTTCTAGGACGGACCGGATCCTCTAGCACAGATACGCAGTATTTT. Residues: CASSLLGRTGSSSTDTQYF. J is TRBJ2-3 and V is TRBV11-1; the D is unclear. From germline, CDR1 is SGHAT and CDR2 FQDESV (reference sequence). The germline V and J ends were trimmed by 5 bases and 0 bases, with 24 bases remaining between them. CDR3 length: 19 residues.

At least ten counts were recorded for this clonotype. The V gene is TRBV12-3 or TRBV12-4, the J gene TRBJ2-7, with TRBD2 matching 9 bases. The V and J ends lost 10 bases and 5 bases, in that order; junction bases with no gene match: 9. There are 13 residues in the CDR3. The CDR3 DNA reads as TGTGCCACCCACCCCCGACTAGCGGACGAGCAGTACGTC. Its translation: CATHPRLADEQYV.

This chain joins TRBV5-4 and TRBJ2-7; D gene unclear. The germline V gene encodes CDR1 SGHNT and CDR2 YYREEE (reference sequence). The CDR3 is 13 residues long. The V end lost 0 bases, the J end lost 2 bases, and 6 bases lay between the germline ends. The DNA of the CDR3 is TGTGCCAGCAGCTTGGGGGTTCCCTACGAGCAGTACGTC. Protein product: CASSLGVPYEQYV.

V and J are TRBV4-1 and TRBJ1-2; D call uncertain. Trimming left V 0 bases short and J 6 bases short, with 11 bases between. This CDR3 region has 14 residues. Germline lookup yields CDR1 MGHRA and CDR2 YSYEKL. CDR3 protein: CASSQDRRTNGYTF. For the CDR3, the DNA is TGCGCCAGCAGCCAAGATCGCCGGACGAATGGCTACACCTTC.

This clonotype was observed at least ten times. This rearrangement joins TRBV7-2 to TRBJ1-1; the D gene is possibly TRBD1 (5 bases). This CDR3 has 15 amino acids. Germline values: CDR1 SGHTA, CDR2 FQGNSA. V lost 5 bases, J lost 3 bases, and 16 bases lay in between. For the CDR3, the DNA is TGTGCCAGCAGCGCCCGGGACGCCTCCCACACTGAAGCTTTCTTT. Translated: CASSARDASHTEAFF.

This clonotype was recorded at least ten times. This chain joins TRBV15 and TRBJ1-2; D not resolved. Germline CDR1 LNHNV, CDR2 YYDKDF (reference sequence). The CDR3 spans 15 residues. V dropped 5 bases and J dropped 5 bases, with 18 bases sitting between them. The CDR3 sequence: CATSARWGDGYGYTF. CDR3 DNA: TGTGCCACCAGCGCCCGATGGGGAGATGGATATGGCTACACCTTC.

Points on this clonotype: One junction end disagrees with the germline gene, perhaps due to a read error. The V and J genes are TRBV20-1 and TRBJ2-6; D is perhaps TRBD1 (6 bases). Germline CDR1 is DFQATT and CDR2 is SNEGSKA (reference sequence). The CDR3 runs to 16 residues. CDR3 coding DNA: TGCTGTGCTAGGGGGAACCCAGTATCTCGGGCCAACGTCCTGACTTTC. This translates into CCARGNPVSRANVLTF.

The J gene is TRBJ2-1, the V gene TRBV5-1, with D unresolved. Germline CDR1 SGHRS, CDR2 YFSETQ. V lost 1 base, J lost 3 bases, and 5 bases lay in between. This CDR3 is built from 13 residues. The DNA of the CDR3 is TGCGCCAGCAGCTTGTTTTTCTACAATGAGCAGTTCTTC. Protein: CASSLFFYNEQFF.

This clonotype was seen once. CDR3 loop: CASSQGRQAGANVLTF. CDR3 nucleotide sequence: TGCGCCAGCAGCCAGGGACGGCAAGCTGGGGCCAACGTCCTGACTTTC. The chain recombines TRBV4-3 with TRBJ2-6, with D perhaps TRBD1 or TRBD2 (5 bases each). This CDR3 region has 16 residues. Germline lookup yields CDR1 LGHNA and CDR2 YSLEER. The V and J ends lost 3 bases and 2 bases respectively, with 11 bases between them.

The table lists this clonotype with many counts. V and J are TRBV5-1 and TRBJ1-2; D is uncertain. The CDR3 covers 12 residues. Germline-derived CDR1 and CDR2 are SGHRS and YFSETQ. V was pared by 4 bases and J by 2 bases, with 6 bases between. The CDR3: CASSATNYGYTF. Written as DNA, the CDR3 is TGCGCCAGCAGCGCGACAAACTATGGCTACACCTTC.

This clonotype was counted at least ten times. This chain links TRBV20-1 with TRBJ1-5; 7 bases fit TRBD1. There are 13 residues in the CDR3. V shed 3 bases and J 5 bases; nucleotides not matched to a gene: 4. Germline V gene lookup returns CDR1 DFQATT and CDR2 SNEGSKA (reference sequence). The CDR3 coding sequence is TGCAGTGCTAGTCGACAGGGAGATCAGCCCCAGCATTTT. Translated: CSASRQGDQPQHF.

The chain links TRBV5-1 to TRBJ1-3; D remains unclear. The germline CDR1 and CDR2 sequences are SGHRS and YFSETQ. The CDR3 runs to 16 residues. V dropped 0 bases and J dropped 0 bases, with 10 bases sitting between them. CDR3 nucleotide sequence: TGCGCCAGCAGCTTGGCCGGCTCGGACTCTGGAAACACCATATATTTT. Its translation is CASSLAGSDSGNTIYF.

Ten or more counts support this clonotype. The rearrangement links TRBV20-1 to TRBJ1-1, with D possibly matching TRBD1 (6 bases). V dropped 5 bases and J dropped 3 bases, with 13 bases sitting between them. The CDR3 runs 13 residues. Germline lookup yields CDR1 DFQATT and CDR2 SNEGSKA (reference sequence). The CDR3 here is CSAPFRGDTEAFF. The CDR3 bases are TGCAGTGCTCCCTTCAGGGGAGACACTGAAGCTTTCTTT.

For this clonotype: The junction departs from germline at one end; a sequencing error may be responsible. The chain joins TRBV11-2 to TRBJ2-5, with D maybe TRBD2 (6 bases). CDR1 is SGHAT and CDR2 is FQNNGV in the germline V gene. The CDR3 loop spans 18 amino acids. The DNA for the CDR3 is TGTGCCATCAGCTTTCGTCTTCCTCGGGACTCCGACCAAGAGACGCAGTACTTC. Protein: CAISFRLPRDSDQETQYF.

V is TRBV20-1 and J is TRBJ2-2; possible D gene TRBD1, 6 bases. From germline, CDR1 is DFQATT and CDR2 SNEGSKA (reference sequence). V lost 4 bases and J lost 1, with 13 bases in between. CDR3 size: 15 residues. CDR3 region: CSATMTGENTGELFF. CDR3 DNA sequence: TGCAGTGCTACCATGACAGGAGAGAACACCGGGGAGCTGTTTTTT.

The CDR3 loop reads CSARGQKFLYEQYF. In DNA form, the CDR3 reads TGCAGTGCTAGAGGCCAGAAGTTCCTCTACGAGCAGTACTTC. V and J are TRBV20-1 and TRBJ2-7; no firm D call. The length of the CDR3 is 14 residues. Trimming took off 1 base at V and 3 bases at J, with 13 bases between the two ends. Germline V gives CDR1 DFQATT, CDR2 SNEGSKA (reference sequence).